The 17 T cell receptor beta chains below all came from one sample that was sequenced in a study of T cells in Graves' hyperthyroidism and ophthalmopathy. Researchers amplified the TCR beta CDR3 regions from RNA transcripts. The primer set for the first-round RT-PCR of the TCR CDR3 was HTBI. TCRdb ran MiXCR on the multiplex PCR reads and lists one entry per CDR3 protein. The sample holds hundreds of thousands of distinct CDR3 sequences; about a sixth are singletons and the top ten take approximately 3.5%. Sequenced: blood. Receptor source: a woman aged 40-49 years with Graves' ophthalmopathy.

This clonotype was seen a few times. The chain couples TRBV5-1 to TRBJ2-2, with TRBD1 matching over 8 bases. V lost 4 bases, J lost 0 bases, and 11 bases stayed unmatched. Germline CDR1 is SGHRS and CDR2 is YFSETQ. The CDR3 runs 18 residues. This CDR3 is CASSRDRGAPPNTGELFF. As DNA, the CDR3 is TGCGCCAGCAGCCGCGACAGGGGCGCCCCCCCGAACACCGGGGAGCTGTTTTTT.

This clonotype has at least ten counts. The chain recombines TRBV3-1 with TRBJ2-1; D assignment may be TRBD1 or TRBD2 (7 bases each). The CDR3 consists of 15 residues. In germline, CDR1 is LGHDT, CDR2 YNNKEL (reference sequence). With 4 bases removed from V and 7 bases from J, the gap between germline ends came to 17 bases. CDR3 DNA sequence: TGTGCCAGCAGCCTCAGGGGGGGCACGGGGAATGAGCAGTTCTTC. Amino acids: CASSLRGGTGNEQFF.

This clonotype has only a few counts. V is TRBV19 and J is TRBJ2-1; 8 bases match TRBD2. There are 16 residues in the CDR3. Germline CDR1 and CDR2: LNHDA and SQIVND (reference sequence). With 0 bases clipped from V and 9 bases from J, the junction kept 10 bases outside the gene matches. The CDR3 DNA is TGTGCCAGTAGTATAGATCGATTCGGGAGGGCCCTTGAGCAGTTCTTC. This gives the protein CASSIDRFGRALEQFF. Full variable domain (remainder filled in from reference TRBV19 and TRBJ2-1): DGGITQSPKYLFRKEGQNVTLSCEQNLNHDAMYWYRQDPGQGLRLIYYSQIVNDFQKGDIAEGYSVSREKKESFPLTVTSAQKNPTAFYLCASSIDRFGRALEQFFGPGTRLTVL.

This clonotype was found many times. The chain links TRBV28 to TRBJ2-5; TRBD2 matches at 8 bases. The CDR3 extends over 15 amino acids. Germline V lookup: CDR1 MDHEN, CDR2 SYDVKM. Trimming cost V 7 bases and J 1 base; bases outside gene matches: 8. The CDR3 loop reads CASTHGAGGQETQYF. As DNA, the CDR3 is TGTGCCAGCACCCATGGGGCGGGGGGCCAAGAGACCCAGTACTTC.

This clonotype was counted ten times or more. V is TRBV28 and J is TRBJ2-7; 7 nucleotides agree with TRBD1. CDR3 length: 14 residues. CDR1 MDHEN and CDR2 SYDVKM come from the germline V gene. V shed 6 bases and J 4 bases; nucleotides not matched to a gene: 9. The DNA of the CDR3 is TGTGCCAGCAGAACCGGGACAGCGAAATACGAGCAGTACTTC. Translating it yields CASRTGTAKYEQYF. The variable domain in full, with the rest retrieved from reference TRBV28 and TRBJ2-7, is DVKVTQSSRYLVKRTGEKVFLECVQDMDHENMFWYRQDPGLGLRLIYFSYDVKMKEKGDIPEGYSVSREKKERFSLILESASTNQTSMYLCASRTGTAKYEQYFGPGTRLTVT.

This clonotype was counted many times. The V and J genes are TRBV6-1 and TRBJ2-7, with D maybe TRBD1 (6 bases). This CDR3 contains 16 residues. Looked up from germline, CDR1 is MNHNS and CDR2 is SASEGT. V was shortened by 5 bases and J by 6 bases, with 23 bases between the two germline ends. CDR3 protein: CASSYGTSTGRVEQYF. In DNA, the CDR3 is TGTGCCAGCAGTTACGGGACCTCTACAGGGAGAGTCGAGCAGTACTTC.

This clonotype was detected many times. This rearrangement joins TRBV2 to TRBJ1-5; 8 bases agree with TRBD1. Germline V CDR1 and CDR2: SNHLY, FYNNEI. The CDR3 runs 16 residues. V lost 6 bases, J lost 6 bases, and 13 bases stayed unmatched. The CDR3 DNA is TGTGCCAGCAGGGGCCCTGGGACAGGTGGTAGTCAGCCCCAGCATTTT. This sequence encodes CASRGPGTGGSQPQHF.

The rearrangement joins TRBV28 to TRBJ1-2, with D tentatively TRBD1 (5 bases). Trimming took off 4 bases at V and 0 bases at J, with 6 bases between the two ends. The CDR3 sequence is 13 residues long. Germline V lookup: CDR1 MDHEN, CDR2 SYDVKM. The CDR3 is CASSWGTNYGYTF. CDR3 nucleotide sequence: TGTGCCAGCAGTTGGGGGACTAACTATGGCTACACCTTC.

This chain joins TRBV7-9 and TRBJ1-4; D is unclear. This CDR3 comprises 14 residues. Per germline, CDR1 SEHNR and CDR2 FQNEAQ (reference sequence). Trimming shortened V by 10 bases and J by 0 bases, and 12 bases separated the two germline ends. CDR3 loop: CATSMGTTNEKLFF. For the CDR3, the DNA is TGTGCCACTTCGATGGGCACAACTAATGAAAAACTGTTTTTT.

This chain uses TRBV4-1 with TRBJ2-3; no firm D call. The CDR3 totals 15 residues. Germline CDR1 and CDR2: MGHRA and YSYEKL. The V and J ends lost 1 base and 2 bases respectively, with 10 bases between them. CDR3 in DNA: TGCGCCAGCAGCCAAGTTTTGGGAACCACAGATACGCAGTATTTT. It encodes CASSQVLGTTDTQYF.

This clonotype was seen ten or more times. As DNA, the CDR3 is TGTGCCAGCAGCAGGTTGGGTGCCAATGAAAAACTGTTTTTT. Protein product: CASSRLGANEKLFF. J is TRBJ1-4 and V is TRBV12-3 or TRBV12-4; unclear D gene. V gave up 6 bases and J gave up 5 bases, with 13 bases separating them. CDR3 length: 14 amino acids.

This clonotype has a handful of counts. V gene TRBV5-8 combines with J gene TRBJ2-7; TRBD2 might be the D (6 bases). The CDR3 runs to 15 residues. Trimming removed 4 bases at V and 6 bases at J, with 20 bases between. Germline loops: CDR1 SGHTS, CDR2 YDEGEE. CDR3 loop: CASSPTVVGGVEQYF. The CDR3 DNA is TGTGCCAGCAGCCCGACGGTGGTGGGAGGCGTCGAGCAGTACTTC.

This clonotype was counted between two and nine times. The V gene is TRBV12-3 or TRBV12-4, the J gene TRBJ2-1, with TRBD2 as a possible D gene (7 bases). Trimming removed 3 bases at V and 2 bases at J, with 14 bases between. The CDR3 is made up of 16 amino acids. CDR3 bases: TGTGCCAGCAGTTTTAGGGGGGGCACTACCTACAATGAGCAGTTCTTC. It is translated as CASSFRGGTTYNEQFF.

There are a few counts of this clonotype. V is TRBV2 and J is TRBJ2-1; 7 bases line up with TRBD1. CDR3 length: 16 residues. V shed 6 bases and J 4 bases; nucleotides not matched to a gene: 12. Germline CDR1 reads SNHLY; CDR2 reads FYNNEI. CDR3 protein: CASSRRRQGPYNEQFF. The CDR3 bases are TGTGCCAGCAGCCGCCGCCGACAGGGACCATACAATGAGCAGTTCTTC.

The table lists this clonotype with many counts. The gene calls are TRBV28 and TRBJ2-2; D may match TRBD1 or TRBD2 (5 bases each). The germline gives CDR1 MDHEN, CDR2 SYDVKM. V lost 2 bases and J lost 13, with 14 bases in between. CDR3 length: 13 residues. The CDR3 loop reads CASSLGTRPALFF. The CDR3 DNA reads TGTGCCAGCAGTTTAGGGACGCGTCCCGCGCTGTTTTTT.

V gene TRBV24-1 combines with J gene TRBJ2-4; D is possibly TRBD1 (6 bases). V was cut by 6 bases and J by 3 bases, with 17 bases left in between. Germline CDR1 KGHDR, CDR2 SFDVKD. This CDR3 has 16 residues. The CDR3 loop reads CATSQPQGSDKNIQYF. The CDR3 DNA reads as TGTGCCACCAGTCAGCCGCAGGGGAGTGACAAAAACATTCAGTACTTC.

This clonotype was recorded many times. The rearrangement uses TRBV12-3 or TRBV12-4 and TRBJ1-4; 11 bases line up with TRBD1. Losses at the gene ends were 6 bases for V and 10 bases for J; bases not matched to a gene: 4. This CDR3 has 13 residues. The CDR3 bases are TGTGCCAGCAGCGGGACAGGGGGTGGAAAACTGTTTTTT. This gives the protein CASSGTGGGKLFF.